The 24 T cell receptor beta chains presented below share a single source sample, sequenced in a study of cytomegalovirus exposure and HLA in healthy donors. With 60 Vbeta and 13 Jbeta primers, the PCR was carried out. The protocol was immunoSEQ multiplex PCR, while the TCRdb copy is restricted to in-frame clones and leaves out a portion. This sample contains 100,000 to 150,000 clones. Material: PBMCs. The receptor set was obtained from a man younger than 35 in good health and CMV-seronegative.

The gene calls are TRBV25-1 and TRBJ2-2; TRBD1 aligns across 9 bases. J lost 8 bases, V lost 6 bases, and 1 base had no gene match. Germline V gene data show CDR1 as MGHDK and CDR2 as SYGVNS. The CDR3 consists of 12 residues. CDR3 nucleotides: TGTGCCAGCAGGACAGGGGGAGGGGAGCTGTTTTTT. Its protein product is CASRTGGGELFF.

The chain carries TRBV25-1 and TRBJ1-4; 7 bases are shared with TRBD1. CDR1 MGHDK and CDR2 SYGVNS come from the germline V gene. The V and J ends lost 5 bases and 7 bases, in that order; junction bases with no gene match: 13. The length of the CDR3 is 16 residues. The CDR3 protein is CASSHPPGTEGEKLFF. The CDR3, as DNA: TGTGCCAGCAGTCATCCCCCAGGGACAGAGGGTGAAAAACTGTTTTTT.

The chain carries TRBV30 and TRBJ2-1; D not certain. CDR3 length: 14 residues. Germline V lookup: CDR1 GTSNPN, CDR2 SVGIG (reference sequence). The ends were cut back, 4 bases at V and 9 bases at J, with 19 bases in the middle. The CDR3 reads CAWNEAISVGEQFF. CDR3 DNA: TGTGCCTGGAATGAGGCCATAAGCGTAGGTGAGCAGTTCTTC.

This chain joins TRBV29-1 and TRBJ1-2; no definite D call. The CDR3 totals 12 residues. Germline V gene sequence: CDR1 SQVTM, CDR2 ANQGSEA. The V end lost 5 bases, the J end lost 7 bases, and 14 bases lay between the germline ends. The CDR3 here is CSVPSTRGGYTF. For the CDR3, the DNA is TGCAGCGTTCCTTCTACCCGGGGTGGCTACACCTTC.

The chain carries TRBV18 and TRBJ1-2; tentatively, D is TRBD1 (6 bases). V was shortened by 4 bases and J by 8 bases, with 29 bases between the two germline ends. The length of the CDR3 is 18 residues. Germline V lookup: CDR1 KGHSH, CDR2 LQKENI. The CDR3 sequence is CASSLSPQPGGTPRGYTF. CDR3 in DNA: TGTGCCAGCTCACTCTCACCCCAGCCGGGGGGCACCCCGAGGGGCTACACCTTC.

J is TRBJ1-1 and V is TRBV9; D call uncertain. V dropped 0 bases and J dropped 7 bases, with 7 bases sitting between them. The V gene's germline CDR1 is SGDLS and CDR2 YYNGEE. This CDR3 is 12 amino acids long. CDR3 sequence reads: CASSVAGGEAFF. DNA of the CDR3: TGTGCCAGCAGCGTAGCTGGCGGTGAAGCTTTCTTT.

The rearrangement links TRBV7-7 to TRBJ1-2, with a tentative D call TRBD1 (6 bases). This CDR3 has 14 residues. CDR1 and CDR2 (germline): SSHAT, FNYEAQ (reference sequence). CDR3 sequence reads: CASLRRGGVAGYTF. CDR3 bases: TGTGCTAGTCTTCGGAGAGGGGGGGTAGCTGGCTACACCTTC. Full variable domain (outside the CDR3, taken from reference TRBV7-7 and TRBJ1-2): GAGVSQSPRYKVTKRGQDVTLRCDPISSHATLYWYQQALGQGPEFLTYFNYEAQPDKSGLPSDRFSAERPEGSISTLTIQRTEQRDSAMYRCASLRRGGVAGYTFGSGTRLTVV.

The chain couples TRBV5-1 to TRBJ1-1, with no clear D. Trimming took 2 bases from V and 4 from J, leaving 3 bases between them. Per the germline V gene, CDR1 is SGHRS and CDR2 is YFSETQ. The CDR3 spans 11 residues. The CDR3 coding sequence is TGCGCCAGCAGCTTCGGCACTGAAGCTTTCTTT. Residues: CASSFGTEAFF.

The chain combines TRBV7-2 with TRBJ1-2, with D perhaps TRBD1 (6 bases). Per the germline V gene, CDR1 is SGHTA and CDR2 is FQGNSA. The CDR3 has 14 residues. V was trimmed by 1 base and J by 3 bases, leaving 9 bases between them. The CDR3 bases are TGTGCCAGCAGCTTAGGGAGACAGGACTATGGCTACACCTTC. Its translation: CASSLGRQDYGYTF.

V usage is TRBV9 and J usage is TRBJ1-1; D is unclear. With 3 bases removed from V and 3 bases from J, the gap between germline ends came to 12 bases. Germline V gene sequence: CDR1 SGDLS, CDR2 YYNGEE. The CDR3 runs to 14 residues. Written as DNA, the CDR3 is TGTGCCAGCAGCGCCCCGTCCCGGGACACTGAAGCTTTCTTT. Translating gives CASSAPSRDTEAFF.

V is TRBV27 and J is TRBJ2-7, with D perhaps matching TRBD1 (6 bases). The ends were cut back, 2 bases at V and 3 bases at J, with 8 bases in the middle. The CDR3 sequence is 13 residues long. Germline CDR1 is MNHEY and CDR2 is SMNVEV (reference sequence). The CDR3 here is CASSLEDSYEQYF. The CDR3 DNA is TGTGCCAGCAGTTTAGAGGACAGCTACGAGCAGTACTTC.

This chain uses TRBV9 with TRBJ1-2; maybe TRBD1 (5 bases). V lost 2 bases and J 0 bases, leaving 17 bases between the germline ends. The CDR3 spans 17 residues. CDR1 and CDR2 from the germline V gene are SGDLS and YYNGEE. DNA of the CDR3: TGTGCCAGCAGCGTGGGGGTCGGGGGGAGGTCTAACTATGGCTACACCTTC. Protein sequence: CASSVGVGGRSNYGYTF.

The chain recombines TRBV5-8 with TRBJ1-1, with D possibly TRBD1 on 6 matching bases. Germline values: CDR1 SGHTS, CDR2 YDEGEE. Trimming pared 5 bases from V and 6 bases from J, leaving 29 bases between. The CDR3 spans 18 residues. The CDR3 spells CASSRGFRGALPKAEAFF. The CDR3 DNA reads as TGTGCCAGCAGTAGGGGTTTCCGGGGGGCGCTGCCCAAGGCTGAAGCTTTCTTT.

This CDR3 is CASSEAAGSTDTQYF. CDR3 DNA: TGTGCCAGCAGTGAAGCGGCAGGGAGCACAGATACGCAGTATTTT. This sequence joins TRBV6-1 and TRBJ2-3; possible D gene TRBD1, 5 bases. Germline V CDR1 and CDR2: MNHNS, SASEGT. The ends were cut back, 0 bases at V and 0 bases at J, with 7 bases in the middle. The CDR3 totals 15 residues.

This rearrangement joins TRBV27 to TRBJ2-7, with 9 bases lining up with TRBD2. CDR1 MNHEY and CDR2 SMNVEV come from the germline V gene (reference sequence). The CDR3 extends over 17 amino acids. Unmatched junction bases numbered 11, after V lost 0 bases and J lost 5 bases. The CDR3, as DNA: TGTGCCAGCAGTTTATCAATTCGCGGCGGGAGGGCCCACGAGCAGTACTTC. Translation gives CASSLSIRGGRAHEQYF.

The chain uses TRBV5-1 and TRBJ2-5, with D perhaps matching TRBD2 (5 bases). The CDR3 length is 9 residues. V was trimmed by 9 bases and J by 7 bases, leaving 7 bases between them. Germline assignment: CDR1 SGHRS and CDR2 YFSETQ. CDR3 in amino acids: CAIRGTQYF. The CDR3 coding sequence is TGCGCCATTCGGGGGACCCAGTACTTC. Full variable domain (outside the CDR3, taken from reference TRBV5-1 and TRBJ2-5): KAGVTQTPRYLIKTRGQQVTLSCSPISGHRSVSWYQQTPGQGLQFLFEYFSETQRNKGNFPGRFSGRQFSNSRSEMNVSTLELGDSALYLCAIRGTQYFGPGTRLLVL.

The genes are TRBV28 and TRBJ2-7, with D possibly being TRBD1 (6 bases). Trimming took off 5 bases at V and 6 bases at J, with 26 bases between the two ends. The germline CDR1 and CDR2 sequences are MDHEN and SYDVKM. There are 17 residues in the CDR3. The CDR3 protein is CASSIHGTLSSEGEQYF. DNA of the CDR3: TGTGCCAGCAGTATCCACGGGACACTAAGCTCCGAGGGCGAGCAGTACTTC.

As concerns this clone: Sequence at one end of the junction differs from germline and may be a read error. This specimen includes other DNA sequences encoding the same CDR3. CDR3 coding DNA: TGCGCCAGCAGTTACAGGGTAGAAGATATATCAGATACGCAGTATTTT. As protein: CASSYRVEDISDTQYF. The rearrangement uses TRBV2 and TRBJ2-3; D perhaps matches TRBD1 (6 bases). Germline V CDR1 and CDR2: SNHLY, FYNNEI. The CDR3 is 16 amino acids.

J is TRBJ1-1 and V is TRBV7-6; the D gene is possibly TRBD1 (6 bases). In germline, CDR1 is SGHVS, CDR2 FNYEAQ. V gave up 2 bases and J gave up 2 bases, with 12 bases separating them. This CDR3 has 15 residues. CDR3 DNA: TGTGCCAGCAGCTTAAACTCGGGGGGCAACACTGAAGCTTTCTTT. Protein product: CASSLNSGGNTEAFF.

The rearrangement links TRBV2 to TRBJ2-7; no clear D gene. The V and J ends lost 7 bases and 0 bases respectively, with 10 bases between them. This CDR3 has 13 amino acids. The V gene's germline CDR1 is SNHLY and CDR2 FYNNEI. The CDR3 DNA reads as TGTGCCAGCAATCGCGGCGCCTCCTACGAGCAGTACTTC. Its translation: CASNRGASYEQYF. Combining the CDR3 with reference TRBV2 and TRBJ2-7 gives the whole variable domain EPEVTQTPSHQVTQMGQEVILRCVPISNHLYFYWYRQILGQKVEFLVSFYNNEISEKSEIFDDQFSVERPDGSNFTLKIRSTKLEDSAMYFCASNRGASYEQYFGPGTRLTVT.

The DNA for the CDR3 is TGTGCCAGCAGCATCCGACAGGGTAAAGGCACCGGGGAGCTGTTTTTT. It encodes CASSIRQGKGTGELFF. The chain employs TRBV5-4 and TRBJ2-2; TRBD1 agrees at 7 bases. CDR1 SGHNT and CDR2 YYREEE come from the germline V gene (reference sequence). V lost 4 bases, J lost 4 bases, and 10 bases stayed unmatched. The CDR3 extends over 16 amino acids.

The chain uses TRBV5-6 and TRBJ2-1, with 11 bases lining up with TRBD2. V gave up 8 bases and J gave up 9 bases; unmatched junction bases: 16. Germline loops: CDR1 SGHDT, CDR2 YYEEEE. This CDR3 is 16 amino acids long. The CDR3 sequence: CASQLRLAGNLLEQFF. The CDR3 DNA follows: TGTGCCAGTCAGCTTCGACTAGCGGGGAACCTTCTTGAGCAGTTCTTC.

The chain employs TRBV18 and TRBJ2-4; 7 bases are a match to TRBD1. V trimming: 2 bases; J trimming: 7 bases; junction bases outside the gene matches: 5. This CDR3 contains 14 residues. Per germline, CDR1 KGHSH and CDR2 LQKENI. CDR3 sequence (DNA): TGTGCCAGCTCACCAAGGGGACAGAATAACATTCAGTACTTC. It yields the protein CASSPRGQNNIQYF. Variable domain in full (rest from reference TRBV18 and TRBJ2-4): NAGVMQNPRHLVRRRGQEARLRCSPMKGHSHVYWYRQLPEEGLKFMVYLQKENIIDESGMPKERFSAEFPKEGPSILRIQQVVRGDSAAYFCASSPRGQNNIQYFGAGTRLSVL.

The rearrangement links TRBV27 to TRBJ2-3; 7 bases are shared with TRBD1. The CDR3 contains 16 residues. Germline loops: CDR1 MNHEY, CDR2 SMNVEV (reference sequence). Losses at the gene ends were 5 bases for V and 5 bases for J; bases not matched to a gene: 13. CDR3 loop: CASSLKGGGLKDTQYF. CDR3 in DNA: TGTGCCAGCAGTCTCAAAGGGGGCGGGTTAAAAGATACGCAGTATTTT.